The clone carrying this TCR beta chain came up a few times. The antigen is undetermined. The CDR3 spans 14 residues. CDR1 MNHEY and CDR2 SMNVEV come from the germline V gene (reference sequence). V lost 0 bases to trimming and J lost 7 bases, with 10 bases between them. This entry belongs to a study of T cell repertoires in cytomegalovirus infection. Study at large: As its CMV epitopes, the study selected recently identified HLA-C-restricted and well-studied HLA-B-restricted targets.

TCRdb called the reads again in MiXCR, with one record for every CDR3 protein. The table has around 800,000 distinct CDR3 sequences, about 30% seen once. The material sequenced was cultured CD8+ T cells from PBMCs, taken from culture after CMV antigen stimulation. The TCR comes from a human donor in good health (CMV status not recorded). Some clones in this sample may be carry-over from other donors' samples. The genes are TRBV27 and TRBJ1-5; no reliable D call. The CDR3, as DNA: TGTGCCAGCAGTTTATCCCCCTTCGCGCAGCCCCAGCATTTT. Amino acids: CASSLSPFAQPQHF.